The 15 T cell receptor beta chains listed next were all sequenced from one sample in a study of T-cell reconstitution after alpha-beta-depleted transplantation in children. Unique molecular identifiers featured in how the TCRbeta library was prepared. A single record per CDR3 protein comes from TCRdb applying MiXCR to the PCR reads. The sample carries about 830,000 distinct CDR3 sequences, approximately 15% recorded once. This specimen was PBMCs, mostly from graft donor cells, taken 360 days after TCRalphabeta/CD19-depleted stem cell transplant. Receptor source: a male patient aged 10-17 years who had a stem cell transplant for acute lymphoblastic leukemia, so the T cells may come from the graft donor.

The sample holds a few counts of this clonotype. The genes are TRBV4-2 and TRBJ2-7; 8 positions match TRBD2. This CDR3 contains 16 residues. Germline V gives CDR1 LGHNA, CDR2 YNFKEQ. V was clipped by 4 bases and J by 2 bases; unmatched bases: 10. CDR3 residues: CASSPRSSGGPYEQYF. The CDR3 DNA reads TGTGCCAGCAGCCCCCGTTCGAGCGGGGGCCCCTACGAGCAGTACTTC.

This clonotype was picked up a small number of times. The chain recombines TRBV5-6 with TRBJ2-2, with D unclear. The CDR3 spans 16 residues. CDR1 and CDR2 from the germline V gene are SGHDT and YYEEEE. Trimming left V 4 bases short and J 4 bases short, with 17 bases between. CDR3 coding DNA: TGTGCCAGCAGCGTGGGCCCCAGAAAGGTCACCGGGGAGCTGTTTTTT. Its protein is CASSVGPRKVTGELFF.

This clonotype was counted many times. The CDR3 DNA reads TGCGCCAGCAGCCCACCCGCTTTAAAGCAGTTCTTC. Translated, it gives CASSPPALKQFF. V is TRBV5-1 and J is TRBJ2-1; D gene uncertain. Germline values: CDR1 SGHRS, CDR2 YFSETQ. CDR3 length: 12 amino acids. Trimming stripped 4 bases from V and 11 bases from J, with 13 bases between.

This clonotype was picked up many times. The J gene is TRBJ2-3, the V gene TRBV7-9, with D hard to call. CDR3 length: 13 amino acids. The V and J ends lost 6 bases and 2 bases respectively, with 9 bases between them. Germline CDR1 SEHNR, CDR2 FQNEAQ (reference sequence). The CDR3 bases are TGTGCCAGCAGGAAGGATCTCACAGATACGCAGTATTTT. Amino acid sequence: CASRKDLTDTQYF.

This clonotype was seen more than once but under ten times. V usage is TRBV29-1 and J usage is TRBJ2-7; D is ambiguous. CDR1 SQVTM and CDR2 ANQGSEA come from the germline V gene. This CDR3 is 12 amino acids long. Between the trimmed V and J ends, which lost 6 bases and 2 bases, there was a span of 11 bases. The CDR3 DNA reads TGCAGCGTGGGCCCCGGGCCCTACGAGCAGTACTTC. As protein: CSVGPGPYEQYF.

This clonotype has more than one count but fewer than ten. V usage is TRBV4-1 and J usage is TRBJ2-3, with a weak D call TRBD2 (5 bases). Trimming shortened V by 2 bases and J by 5 bases, and 11 bases separated the two germline ends. The CDR3 covers 14 residues. Germline CDR1 MGHRA, CDR2 YSYEKL. DNA for the CDR3: TGCGCCAGCAGCCAAACCGTACTAGAAGATACGCAGTATTTT. This sequence encodes CASSQTVLEDTQYF.

The sample holds one count of this clonotype. The chain has TRBV29-1 and TRBJ1-1; D is perhaps TRBD1 (5 bases). The length of the CDR3 is 13 residues. V lost 4 bases and J 1 base, leaving 10 bases between the germline ends. CDR1 is SQVTM, CDR2 ANQGSEA, per germline. CDR3 region: CSVGGWENTEAFF. DNA for the CDR3: TGCAGCGTTGGGGGGTGGGAGAACACTGAAGCTTTCTTT.

This clonotype was seen more than once but under ten times. J is TRBJ2-5 and V is TRBV7-3; weak D call: TRBD1 (6 bases). Trimming pared 6 bases from V and 1 base from J, leaving 18 bases between. There are 16 residues in the CDR3. Per germline, CDR1 SGHTA and CDR2 FQGTGA. As DNA, the CDR3 is TGTGCCAGCAGTCCTGCCGGGACAAACCTCCAAGAGACCCAGTACTTC. Translated: CASSPAGTNLQETQYF.

V usage is TRBV4-1 and J usage is TRBJ2-7; 11 positions match TRBD2. Germline values: CDR1 MGHRA, CDR2 YSYEKL. The CDR3 runs to 17 residues. V lost 0 bases to trimming and J lost 7 bases; unmatched junction nucleotides: 11. Written as DNA, the CDR3 is TGCGCCAGCAGCCAAGATACGACTAGCGGGACTCTACGAGAGCAGTACTTC. Translating gives CASSQDTTSGTLREQYF.

The chain uses TRBV29-1 and TRBJ2-1; possible D gene TRBD2, 5 bases. Germline assignment: CDR1 SQVTM and CDR2 ANQGSEA. The CDR3 totals 15 residues. V lost 2 bases to trimming and J lost 8 bases, with 19 bases between them. The CDR3 sequence is CSVERPVGVGHEQFF. Written as DNA, the CDR3 is TGCAGCGTTGAACGACCTGTCGGGGTCGGCCATGAGCAGTTCTTC.

This clonotype was found a few times. The chain joins TRBV7-9 to TRBJ2-5; 7 nucleotides line up with TRBD1. The V gene's germline CDR1 is SEHNR and CDR2 FQNEAQ (reference sequence). The CDR3 runs 17 residues. V was pared by 0 bases and J by 1 base, with 8 bases of the junction left unmatched. CDR3 DNA: TGTGCCAGCAGCTTAGCTCCGGGACAGCCTCCCCAAGAGACCCAGTACTTC. It codes for CASSLAPGQPPQETQYF. Based on the CDR3 plus reference TRBV7-9 and TRBJ2-5, the full variable domain is DTGVSQNPRHKITKRGQNVTFRCDPISEHNRLYWYRQTLGQGPEFLTYFQNEAQLEKSRLLSDRFSAERPKGSFSTLEIQRTEQGDSAMYLCASSLAPGQPPQETQYFGPGTRLLVL.

This CDR3 reads CASSFRRVRRDYQPEQYF. CDR3 bases: TGTGCCAGCAGTTTTCGCAGGGTCAGGCGGGACTACCAGCCCGAGCAGTACTTC. The chain couples TRBV28 to TRBJ2-7; 7 bases are a match to TRBD2. V dropped 3 bases and J dropped 6; count of bases not matched to a gene: 20. The CDR3 is made up of 18 amino acids. Looked up from germline, CDR1 is MDHEN and CDR2 is SYDVKM. Combining the CDR3 with reference TRBV28 and TRBJ2-7 gives the whole variable domain DVKVTQSSRYLVKRTGEKVFLECVQDMDHENMFWYRQDPGLGLRLIYFSYDVKMKEKGDIPEGYSVSREKKERFSLILESASTNQTSMYLCASSFRRVRRDYQPEQYFGPGTRLTVT.

In its sample, this clonotype was seen once. This chain joins TRBV11-1 and TRBJ2-7; D is ambiguous. Germline CDR1 SGHAT, CDR2 FQDESV (reference sequence). The ends were cut back, 4 bases at V and 6 bases at J, with 13 bases in the middle. The CDR3 runs 13 residues. CDR3 region: CASSSAYNCEQYF. DNA of the CDR3: TGTGCCAGCAGCTCCGCGTACAACTGCGAGCAGTACTTC. The complete variable domain, with remaining parts taken from reference TRBV11-1 and TRBJ2-7, reads EAEVAQSPRYKITEKSQAVAFWCDPISGHATLYWYRQILGQGPELLVQFQDESVVDDSQLPKDRFSAERLKGVDSTLKIQPAELGDSAMYLCASSSAYNCEQYFGPGTRLTVT.

This clonotype occurred a few times. The chain is built from TRBV27 and TRBJ1-1; D gene ambiguous. Trimming left V 6 bases short and J 1 base short, with 9 bases between. Germline loops: CDR1 MNHEY, CDR2 SMNVEV (reference sequence). This CDR3 spans 13 amino acids. The CDR3 nucleotides read TGTGCCAGCAGACCTACAGCGAACACTGAAGCTTTCTTT. Translated, it gives CASRPTANTEAFF.

The chain employs TRBV7-3 and TRBJ1-5; D remains unclear. V was cut by 0 bases and J by 2 bases, with 8 bases left in between. The CDR3 has 15 amino acids. Germline lookup yields CDR1 SGHTA and CDR2 FQGTGA. Here the CDR3 DNA reads TGTGCCAGCAGCTTAACAGGGCCTGGCAATCAGCCCCAGCATTTT. As protein: CASSLTGPGNQPQHF.